The 20 T cell receptor beta chains below come from one sample, sequenced in a study of OX40 agonist ivuxolimab in advanced cancers. TCRdb's copy holds only in-frame clones and misses some; the assay was immunoSEQ multiplex PCR. The table lists 50,000 to 75,000 clones, roughly four fifths of them singletons. Material: CD4+ or CD8+ T cells sorted from blood, obtained in a trial of the OX40 agonist ivuxolimab. Every receptor here comes from an adult with an advanced solid tumor such as melanoma, head and neck, liver or kidney cancer.

The rearrangement uses TRBV27 and TRBJ2-5, with 9 bases lining up with TRBD2. Trimming cost V 5 bases and J 4 bases; bases outside gene matches: 2. The CDR3 has 13 amino acids. Germline lookup yields CDR1 MNHEY and CDR2 SMNVEV (reference sequence). The CDR3, as DNA: TGTGCCAGCAGTGTTAGCGGGGGAGAGACCCAGTACTTC. Its translation is CASSVSGGETQYF.

This chain connects TRBV5-1 to TRBJ1-2; 9 bases map to TRBD1. Germline V gives CDR1 SGHRS, CDR2 YFSETQ. V trimming: 7 bases; J trimming: 7 bases; junction bases outside the gene matches: 14. This CDR3 is 15 amino acids long. CDR3: CASGVNHRGQGGYTF. DNA of the CDR3: TGCGCCAGCGGGGTTAACCACAGGGGGCAAGGTGGCTACACCTTC. The full variable domain, its missing parts supplied by reference TRBV5-1 and TRBJ1-2, is KAGVTQTPRYLIKTRGQQVTLSCSPISGHRSVSWYQQTPGQGLQFLFEYFSETQRNKGNFPGRFSGRQFSNSRSEMNVSTLELGDSALYLCASGVNHRGQGGYTFGSGTRLTVV.

Concerning this clone itself: Its ends do not fully match the called genes, so a read error is possible. Other DNA sequences in the sample encode the same CDR3. The V gene is TRBV10-3, the J gene TRBJ2-7, with 7 bases aligning to TRBD1. Germline V lookup: CDR1 ENHRY, CDR2 SYGVKD. This CDR3 is 13 amino acids long. The CDR3 sequence is CAIRNGTAYEQYF. Written as DNA, the CDR3 is TGTGCCATCAGAAACGGGACAGCTTACGAGCAGTACTTT.

This chain connects TRBV18 to TRBJ1-1; D unclear. V gave up 1 base and J gave up 2 bases, with 11 bases separating them. This CDR3 region has 15 residues. CDR1 and CDR2 (germline): KGHSH, LQKENI. CDR3 protein: CASSPRNTQNTEAFF. Here the CDR3 DNA reads TGTGCCAGCTCACCACGGAACACCCAAAACACTGAAGCTTTCTTT.

The chain combines TRBV9 with TRBJ1-5, with a possible D match to TRBD1 (5 bases). V lost 3 bases to trimming and J lost 4 bases, with 11 bases between them. The CDR3 totals 14 residues. The germline CDR1 and CDR2 sequences are SGDLS and YYNGEE. The CDR3 loop is CASSGGAGNQPQHF. As DNA, the CDR3 is TGTGCCAGCAGCGGTGGGGCAGGGAATCAGCCCCAGCATTTT.

The rearrangement joins TRBV5-8 to TRBJ1-3; TRBD1 matches at 7 bases. In germline, CDR1 is SGHTS, CDR2 YDEGEE. The CDR3 totals 14 residues. With V trimmed by 5 bases and J by 4 bases, 6 bases remained unmatched. CDR3 bases: TGTGCCAGCAGTTATACAGGGGCCGGAAACACCATATATTTT. It specifies CASSYTGAGNTIYF.

The J gene is TRBJ1-5, the V gene TRBV19, with a possible D match to TRBD1 (6 bases). Trimming shortened V by 6 bases and J by 1 base, and 10 bases separated the two germline ends. The CDR3 contains 14 residues. From germline, CDR1 is LNHDA and CDR2 SQIVND (reference sequence). The CDR3 nucleotides read TGTGCCAGTAGCTACAGGGAGAGCAATCAGCCCCAGCATTTT. This gives the protein CASSYRESNQPQHF.

This chain connects TRBV6-6 to TRBJ1-5; 8 bases are a match to TRBD1. This CDR3 spans 16 amino acids. CDR1 and CDR2 (germline): MNHNY, SVGAGI (reference sequence). V lost 4 bases to trimming and J lost 2 bases; unmatched junction nucleotides: 7. The CDR3 sequence: CASSSPGQVRNQPQHF. Written as DNA, the CDR3 is TGTGCCAGCAGTTCGCCGGGACAGGTCCGCAATCAGCCCCAGCATTTT.

The V and J genes are TRBV27 and TRBJ2-2; 9 nucleotides agree with TRBD2. This CDR3 has 19 amino acids. J lost 0 bases, V lost 3 bases, and 11 bases had no gene match. The V gene's germline CDR1 is MNHEY and CDR2 SMNVEV (reference sequence). As DNA, the CDR3 is TGTGCCAGCAGTTTCTCACTAGCGGGTCCAGATTCGAACACCGGGGAGCTGTTTTTT. Its protein product is CASSFSLAGPDSNTGELFF.

This chain joins TRBV7-6 and TRBJ1-5; perhaps TRBD1 as D (5 bases). The germline V and J ends were trimmed by 3 bases and 4 bases, with 10 bases remaining between them. The CDR3 runs 14 residues. CDR1 is SGHVS, CDR2 FNYEAQ, per germline. The CDR3 loop is CASSFSQGNQPQHF. The CDR3 region has the DNA TGTGCCAGCAGCTTTAGTCAGGGTAATCAGCCCCAGCATTTT.

The chain is built from TRBV9 and TRBJ1-2, with 10 bases matching TRBD1. Trimming cost V 3 bases and J 8 bases; bases outside gene matches: 16. Per the germline V gene, CDR1 is SGDLS and CDR2 is YYNGEE. CDR3 length: 17 amino acids. The DNA of the CDR3 is TGTGCCAGCAGCGCCTACCCGACAGGGGGCGCGGTCGGGGGCTACACCTTC. Its translation: CASSAYPTGGAVGGYTF.

The CDR3 loop is CASDFGRGRAYNEQFF. The DNA for the CDR3 is TGTGCCAGCGACTTTGGGAGGGGAAGGGCCTACAATGAGCAGTTCTTC. J is TRBJ2-1 and V is TRBV7-9, with 7 bases lining up with TRBD2. V was clipped by 8 bases and J by 2 bases; unmatched bases: 12. Germline lookup yields CDR1 SEHNR and CDR2 FQNEAQ (reference sequence). The CDR3 has 16 amino acids.

This rearrangement joins TRBV7-8 to TRBJ1-6, with a possible D match to TRBD1 (5 bases). The CDR3 is 17 residues long. V lost 7 bases to trimming and J lost 5 bases, with 21 bases between them. The germline gives CDR1 SGHVS, CDR2 FQNEAQ. The CDR3 loop reads CASIPGLTELNNSPLHF. As DNA, the CDR3 is TGTGCCAGCATCCCCGGGCTGACAGAGCTTAATAATTCACCCCTCCACTTT.

About this clone itself: One end of the junction does not line up with germline, which may come from a read error. The chain uses TRBV7-7 and TRBJ2-2; D not certain. The CDR3 spans 13 residues. Germline assignment: CDR1 SSHAT and CDR2 FNYEAQ (reference sequence). CDR3 protein: CASSEERTGELFF. The CDR3 region has the DNA TGTGCTAGCAGCGAGGAGAGGACCGGGGAGCTGTTTTTT.

The chain employs TRBV4-2 and TRBJ2-2, with TRBD1 matching over 12 bases. V shed 0 bases, J shed 6 bases, and the junction held 5 bases outside the gene matches. Germline V gene sequence: CDR1 LGHNA, CDR2 YNFKEQ. The CDR3 is 17 residues long. CDR3 in DNA: TGTGCCAGCAGCCAAGATCCGGGACAGGGGGCGGCCGGGGAGCTGTTTTTT. Its protein is CASSQDPGQGAAGELFF.

V usage is TRBV6-1 and J usage is TRBJ1-5; D uncertain. The V end lost 7 bases, the J end lost 4 bases, and 11 bases lay between the germline ends. Germline lookup yields CDR1 MNHNS and CDR2 SASEGT. The CDR3 loop spans 13 amino acids. The CDR3 nucleotides read TGTGCCAGCACTGTAGATTGGAATCAGCCCCAGCATTTT. Encoded protein: CASTVDWNQPQHF.

V usage is TRBV4-2 and J usage is TRBJ1-6, with D perhaps TRBD1 (5 bases). Trimming left V 3 bases short and J 10 bases short, with 19 bases between. This CDR3 is 16 amino acids long. The V gene's germline CDR1 is LGHNA and CDR2 YNFKEQ. The CDR3 coding sequence is TGTGCCAGCAGCCAGCAACGGGGCGGGTTTTCGTCACCCCTCCACTTT. This encodes CASSQQRGGFSSPLHF.

V is TRBV9 and J is TRBJ1-1; D is uncertain. The CDR3 consists of 14 residues. V lost 0 bases and J lost 4, with 10 bases in between. Germline-derived CDR1 and CDR2 are SGDLS and YYNGEE. CDR3 in amino acids: CASSVAEGFTEAFF. Here the CDR3 DNA reads TGTGCCAGCAGCGTAGCTGAAGGGTTCACTGAAGCTTTCTTT. The whole variable domain, remainder taken from reference TRBV9 and TRBJ1-1, is DSGVTQTPKHLITATGQRVTLRCSPRSGDLSVYWYQQSLDQGLQFLIQYYNGEERAKGNILERFSAQQFPDLHSELNLSSLELGDSALYFCASSVAEGFTEAFFGQGTRLTVV.

This clone occurred a few times. Here the CDR3 DNA reads TGTGCCAGCAGCTTAAGCAGGGCTGGAAACACCATATATTTT. Its protein product is CASSLSRAGNTIYF. This chain connects TRBV11-2 to TRBJ1-3; D possibly corresponds to TRBD1 (5 bases). This CDR3 has 14 residues. Trimming left V 2 bases short and J 2 bases short, with 7 bases between. CDR1 is SGHAT, CDR2 FQNNGV, per germline.

The J gene is TRBJ1-2, the V gene TRBV7-9; 7 nucleotides agree with TRBD1. Per the germline V gene, CDR1 is SEHNR and CDR2 is FQNEAQ (reference sequence). The CDR3 sequence is 13 residues long. J gave up 4 bases and V 10 bases, and 9 bases lay outside the gene matches. The CDR3 loop reads CATTTGTVYGYTF. CDR3 nucleotide sequence: TGTGCCACCACGACAGGGACGGTCTATGGCTACACCTTC.